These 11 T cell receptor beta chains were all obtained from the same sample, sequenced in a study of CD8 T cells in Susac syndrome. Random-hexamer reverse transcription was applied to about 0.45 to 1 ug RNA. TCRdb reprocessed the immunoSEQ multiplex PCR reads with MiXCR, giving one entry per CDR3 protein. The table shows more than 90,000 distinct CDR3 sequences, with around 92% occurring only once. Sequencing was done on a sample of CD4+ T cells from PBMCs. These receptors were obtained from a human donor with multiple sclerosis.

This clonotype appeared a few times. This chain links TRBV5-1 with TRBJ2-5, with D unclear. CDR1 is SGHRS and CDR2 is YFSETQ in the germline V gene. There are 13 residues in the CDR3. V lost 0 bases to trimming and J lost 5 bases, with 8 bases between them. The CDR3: CASSLGHEETQYF. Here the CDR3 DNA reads TGCGCCAGCAGCTTGGGACATGAGGAGACCCAGTACTTC.

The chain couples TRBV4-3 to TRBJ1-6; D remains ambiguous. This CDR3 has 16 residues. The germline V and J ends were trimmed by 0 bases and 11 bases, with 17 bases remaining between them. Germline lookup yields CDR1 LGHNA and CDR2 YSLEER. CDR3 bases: TGCGCCAGCAGCCAAGATAACTATGCAACTCGGACACCCCTCCACTTT. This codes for CASSQDNYATRTPLHF.

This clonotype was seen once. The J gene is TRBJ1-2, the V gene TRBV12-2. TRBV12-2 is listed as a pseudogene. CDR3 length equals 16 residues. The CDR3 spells CASRFDGAWVCYGYTF. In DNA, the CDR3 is TGTGCAAGTCGCTTCGACGGAGCATGGGTTTGCTATGGCTACACCTTC.

As DNA, the CDR3 is TGTGCCAGCAGTTACTACGCAAGGGATGGGAACACTGAAGCTTTCTTT. Translated: CASSYYARDGNTEAFF. The V and J genes are TRBV6-2 or TRBV6-3 and TRBJ1-1; D unclear. CDR3 length: 16 residues. CDR1 and CDR2 (germline): MNHEY, SVGEGT. V lost 1 base and J lost 1, with 13 bases in between.

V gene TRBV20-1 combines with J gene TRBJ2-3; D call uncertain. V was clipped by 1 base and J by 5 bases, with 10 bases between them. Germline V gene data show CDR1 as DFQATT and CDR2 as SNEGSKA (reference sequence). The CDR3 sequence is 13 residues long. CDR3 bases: TGCAGTGCTAGAGTCCCTGGAGAAGATACGCAGTATTTT. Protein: CSARVPGEDTQYF.

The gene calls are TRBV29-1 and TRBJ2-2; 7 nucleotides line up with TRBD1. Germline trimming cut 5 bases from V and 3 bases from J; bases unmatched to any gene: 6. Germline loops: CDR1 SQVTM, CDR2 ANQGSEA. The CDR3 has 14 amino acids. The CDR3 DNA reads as TGCAGCGTTCTCCCGCAGGGGGACACCGGGGAGCTGTTTTTT. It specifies CSVLPQGDTGELFF.

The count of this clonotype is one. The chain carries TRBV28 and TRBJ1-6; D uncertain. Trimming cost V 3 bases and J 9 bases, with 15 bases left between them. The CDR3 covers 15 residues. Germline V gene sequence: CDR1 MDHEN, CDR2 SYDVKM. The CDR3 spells CASSFITRVSSPLHF. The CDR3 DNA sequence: TGTGCCAGCAGTTTCATCACCCGCGTCAGTTCACCCCTCCACTTT.

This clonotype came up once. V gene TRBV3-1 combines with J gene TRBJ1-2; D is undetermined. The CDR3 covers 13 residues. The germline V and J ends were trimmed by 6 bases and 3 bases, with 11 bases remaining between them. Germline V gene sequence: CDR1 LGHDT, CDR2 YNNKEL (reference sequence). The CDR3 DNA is TGTGCCAGCAGGAACCCTGGGGACTATGGCTACACCTTC. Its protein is CASRNPGDYGYTF.

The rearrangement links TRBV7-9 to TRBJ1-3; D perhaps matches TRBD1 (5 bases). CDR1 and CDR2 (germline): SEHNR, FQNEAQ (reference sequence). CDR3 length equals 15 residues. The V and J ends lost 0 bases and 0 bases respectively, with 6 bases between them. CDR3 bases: TGTGCCAGCAGCTTAGCCACAGGCTCTGGAAACACCATATATTTT. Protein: CASSLATGSGNTIYF.

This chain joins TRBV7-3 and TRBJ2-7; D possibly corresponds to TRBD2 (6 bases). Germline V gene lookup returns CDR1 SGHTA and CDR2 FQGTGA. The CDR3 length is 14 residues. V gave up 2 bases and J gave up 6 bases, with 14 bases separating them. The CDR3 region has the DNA TGTGCCAGCAGCTTATGGGGAGGCGCCGCCGAGCAGTACTTC. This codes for CASSLWGGAAEQYF.

The CDR3 region has the DNA TGTGCCAGTAGTCCCCGGGACAGCCATAATTCACCCCTCCACTTT. This sequence encodes CASSPRDSHNSPLHF. J is TRBJ1-6 and V is TRBV19; TRBD1 matches at 7 bases. The V segment lost 5 bases and the J segment 5 bases; nucleotides outside the gene matches: 6. The CDR3 spans 15 residues. CDR1 and CDR2 (germline): LNHDA, SQIVND (reference sequence).